A single sample gave rise to the 32 T cell receptor beta chains below, sequenced in a study of blood T cell repertoires in COVID-19 (TCRdb year 2020). Library preparation was by the immunoSEQ multiplex PCR assay. TCRdb carries this immuneACCESS record with in-frame sequences only. Its versions omit some clonotypes, under half of them owing to an unresolved V gene in the studies checked, with the rest unexplained. The sample includes under 100,000 clones, with around 81% observed a single time. The ten largest clones add up to about 2.1% of the sample. Sequenced sample: peripheral blood. These receptors were obtained from a woman in her seventies with acute or convalescent COVID-19.

V is TRBV9 and J is TRBJ2-2; D perhaps matches TRBD2 (5 bases). V shed 0 bases and J shed 1 base, with 7 bases lying between them. Germline CDR1 is SGDLS and CDR2 is YYNGEE. The CDR3 sequence is 15 residues long. The CDR3 loop is CASSVVGVNTGELFF. The CDR3 DNA reads as TGTGCCAGCAGCGTAGTCGGGGTGAACACCGGGGAGCTGTTTTTT. Full variable domain (outside the CDR3, taken from reference TRBV9 and TRBJ2-2): DSGVTQTPKHLITATGQRVTLRCSPRSGDLSVYWYQQSLDQGLQFLIQYYNGEERAKGNILERFSAQQFPDLHSELNLSSLELGDSALYFCASSVVGVNTGELFFGEGSRLTVL.

To note about this clone: Additional DNA sequences in this sample encode the identical CDR3. V is TRBV19 and J is TRBJ1-2; 8 bases agree with TRBD1. The CDR3 totals 13 residues. The V gene end was trimmed by 3 bases and the J gene end by 6 bases; junction bases not matched to a gene: 3. Germline V gene lookup returns CDR1 LNHDA and CDR2 SQIVND (reference sequence). Here the CDR3 reads CASSMGTGDGYTF. DNA for the CDR3: TGTGCCAGTAGTATGGGGACAGGAGATGGCTACACCTTC.

The V gene is TRBV30, the J gene TRBJ1-2, with TRBD1 matching 8 bases. Germline assignment: CDR1 GTSNPN and CDR2 SVGIG (reference sequence). The V and J ends lost 1 base and 7 bases, in that order; junction bases with no gene match: 5. The CDR3 length is 13 residues. The CDR3 protein is CAWSGQGLGGYTF. For the CDR3, the DNA is TGTGCCTGGAGTGGACAGGGGTTAGGTGGCTACACCTTC. Variable domain in full (rest from reference TRBV30 and TRBJ1-2): SQTIHQWPATLVQPVGSPLSLECTVEGTSNPNLYWYRQAAGRGLQLLFYSVGIGQISSEVPQNLSASRPQDRQFILSSKKLLLSDSGFYLCAWSGQGLGGYTFGSGTRLTVV.

The chain is built from TRBV13 and TRBJ1-4, with 7 bases lining up with TRBD1. CDR1 is PRHDT, CDR2 FYEKMQ, per germline (reference sequence). The CDR3 is 15 residues long. Losses at the gene ends were 5 bases for V and 1 base for J; bases not matched to a gene: 4. CDR3 nucleotides: TGTGCCAGCAGCCTGAGACAGGGAACTAATGAAAAACTGTTTTTT. Its protein product is CASSLRQGTNEKLFF.

This clone has more than one count but fewer than ten. The chain links TRBV10-3 to TRBJ1-1, with 8 bases identical to TRBD1. The V gene's germline CDR1 is ENHRY and CDR2 SYGVKD. The length of the CDR3 is 13 residues. V dropped 6 bases and J dropped 5; count of bases not matched to a gene: 5. CDR3 loop: CAISTGGGTEAFF. The CDR3 region has the DNA TGTGCCATCAGCACAGGGGGAGGGACTGAAGCTTTCTTT.

V and J are TRBV6-5 and TRBJ1-4; 7 bases fit TRBD1. This CDR3 contains 14 residues. From germline, CDR1 is MNHEY and CDR2 SVGAGI. The J segment lost 5 bases and the V segment lost 5 bases, leaving 5 bases of the junction unmatched. In nucleotides, the CDR3 is TGTGCCAGCAGTCCTCCGGGACAGAATGAAAAACTGTTTTTT. It translates to CASSPPGQNEKLFF.

V and J are TRBV3-1 (or the pseudogene TRBV3-2) and TRBJ1-6; D is possibly TRBD1 (6 bases). Germline CDR1 LGHDT, CDR2 YNNKEL (reference sequence). The CDR3 spans 15 residues. The germline V and J ends were trimmed by 4 bases and 4 bases, with 11 bases remaining between them. CDR3 residues: CASSPGTSYNSPLHF. Here the CDR3 DNA reads TGTGCCAGCAGCCCAGGGACATCGTATAATTCACCCCTCCACTTT.

The chain combines TRBV23-1 with TRBJ1-6, with D perhaps matching TRBD1 (5 bases). TRBV23-1 is placed among ORFs of uncertain function. The CDR3 is made up of 18 amino acids. V lost 4 bases to trimming and J lost 6 bases, with 22 bases between them. The CDR3 loop is CASSPIRQLISINSPLHF. CDR3 nucleotide sequence: TGCGCCAGCAGTCCGATACGACAGCTAATAAGCATTAATTCACCCCTCCACTTT.

This clone was observed a handful of times. The chain combines TRBV2 with TRBJ1-5; no firm D call. Germline CDR1 SNHLY, CDR2 FYNNEI. The V end lost 4 bases, the J end lost 0 bases, and 7 bases lay between the germline ends. The CDR3 loop spans 14 amino acids. This CDR3 reads CASSGRGSNQPQHF. The CDR3 nucleotides are TGTGCCAGCAGTGGTCGGGGTAGCAATCAGCCCCAGCATTTT.

The chain combines TRBV18 with TRBJ1-1; 8 bases match TRBD1. The germline V gene has CDR1 KGHSH and CDR2 LQKENI. This CDR3 has 14 residues. The V segment lost 1 base and the J segment 8 bases; nucleotides outside the gene matches: 6. CDR3 amino acids: CASSPLGQATEAFF. As DNA, the CDR3 is TGTGCCAGCTCACCACTGGGACAGGCGACGGAAGCTTTCTTT.

The V and J genes are TRBV27 and TRBJ2-2; D not resolved. Germline assignment: CDR1 MNHEY and CDR2 SMNVEV (reference sequence). V lost 10 bases and J 0 bases, leaving 9 bases between the germline ends. The CDR3 spans 13 residues. In DNA form, the CDR3 reads TGTGCCATACAGACGGCGAACACCGGGGAGCTGTTTTTT. It codes for CAIQTANTGELFF.

The chain carries TRBV5-8 and TRBJ1-2; 9 nucleotides match TRBD1. This CDR3 comprises 17 residues. CDR1 SGHTS and CDR2 YDEGEE come from the germline V gene. V dropped 9 bases and J dropped 2; count of bases not matched to a gene: 17. CDR3 coding DNA: TGTGCCACTTCCCGAACCGGACAGGGGTCCCCAAACTATGGCTACACCTTC. The encoded protein is CATSRTGQGSPNYGYTF.

This chain uses TRBV9 with TRBJ2-1, with 7 positions matching TRBD1. With 4 bases clipped from V and 4 bases from J, the junction kept 8 bases outside the gene matches. The CDR3 has 15 amino acids. Germline-derived CDR1 and CDR2 are SGDLS and YYNGEE. The CDR3 bases are TGTGCCAGCAGCCCCCCCGGGACAGAATACAATGAGCAGTTCTTC. Translation: CASSPPGTEYNEQFF.

CDR3 amino acids: CASSMWRAGEKLFF. CDR3 bases: TGTGCCAGTAGTATGTGGAGGGCGGGCGAAAAACTGTTTTTT. The chain combines TRBV19 with TRBJ1-4; no definite D call. The germline V gene has CDR1 LNHDA and CDR2 SQIVND (reference sequence). Trimming pared 3 bases from V and 8 bases from J, leaving 13 bases between. This CDR3 has 14 amino acids.

The rearrangement joins TRBV5-1 to TRBJ2-1; 8 bases are a match to TRBD1. This CDR3 has 14 amino acids. The ends lost 7 bases at V and 10 bases at J; junction bases unmatched: 13. Germline V gene data show CDR1 as SGHRS and CDR2 as YFSETQ. In DNA, the CDR3 is TGCGCCAGCGAGACAGGGGAGTATCGCGAGGAGCAGTTCTTC. It codes for CASETGEYREEQFF.

The gene calls are TRBV7-2 and TRBJ1-1, with TRBD1 as a possible D gene (6 bases). The CDR3 covers 14 residues. Trimming removed 5 bases from V and 10 bases from J, with 20 bases in between. CDR1 is SGHTA, CDR2 FQGNSA, per germline. CDR3 loop: CASSPGAYPAGAFF. The CDR3 region has the DNA TGTGCCAGCAGCCCAGGGGCTTACCCGGCAGGAGCTTTCTTT.

The chain is built from TRBV2 and TRBJ1-1; the D is unclear. CDR3 size: 14 residues. Between the trimmed V and J ends, which lost 6 bases and 1 base, there was a span of 12 bases. Germline CDR1 is SNHLY and CDR2 is FYNNEI. CDR3 sequence (DNA): TGTGCCAGCAGGGCTGGGGAGGAGAACACTGAAGCTTTCTTT. Translation: CASRAGEENTEAFF.

In its sample, this clone was seen once. Here the CDR3 reads CASSQTGQSYNEQFF. The CDR3 bases are TGCGCCAGCAGCCAGACAGGGCAATCCTACAATGAGCAGTTCTTC. The chain employs TRBV5-1 and TRBJ2-1, with TRBD1 identical over 7 bases. Germline CDR1 is SGHRS and CDR2 is YFSETQ. J lost 1 base, V lost 4 bases, and 5 bases had no gene match. The length of the CDR3 is 15 residues. Complete variable domain (other parts from reference TRBV5-1 and TRBJ2-1): KAGVTQTPRYLIKTRGQQVTLSCSPISGHRSVSWYQQTPGQGLQFLFEYFSETQRNKGNFPGRFSGRQFSNSRSEMNVSTLELGDSALYLCASSQTGQSYNEQFFGPGTRLTVL.

The DNA of the CDR3 is TGTGCCAGCACCCTAGGGAGGCAGCGCTCCTACAATGAGCAGTTCTTC. Residues: CASTLGRQRSYNEQFF. The V call is TRBV11-2, the J call TRBJ2-1; maybe TRBD2 (6 bases). The CDR3 has 16 residues. CDR1 and CDR2 (germline): SGHAT, FQNNGV. Trimming cost V 7 bases and J 0 bases, with 16 bases left between them.

This clone was seen at least ten times. The V gene is TRBV5-1, the J gene TRBJ2-7; 8 bases align to TRBD1. CDR1 and CDR2 from the germline V gene are SGHRS and YFSETQ. The ends lost 7 bases at V and 6 bases at J; junction bases unmatched: 12. The CDR3 is 14 residues long. CDR3 sequence reads: CASGTRPGGGEQYF. The CDR3 DNA reads TGCGCCAGCGGAACCAGGCCAGGGGGCGGCGAGCAGTACTTC.

The chain employs TRBV15 and TRBJ2-1; 9 bases agree with TRBD1. The junction had 8 bases not matched to a gene; V was cut back by 0 bases and J by 8 bases. The length of the CDR3 is 16 residues. CDR1 and CDR2 (germline): LNHNV, YYDKDF (reference sequence). The CDR3 nucleotides read TGTGCCACCAGCAGAGATCTTACAGGGGGCTTGGATGAGCAGTTCTTC. It specifies CATSRDLTGGLDEQFF.

The chain joins TRBV25-1 to TRBJ1-4, with D perhaps matching TRBD1 (5 bases). Germline CDR1 reads MGHDK; CDR2 reads SYGVNS. Trimming removed 6 bases from V and 5 bases from J, with 10 bases in between. This CDR3 is 13 amino acids long. The CDR3 here is CASSREVNEKLFF. The CDR3 DNA follows: TGTGCCAGCAGCAGGGAGGTGAATGAAAAACTGTTTTTT.

The chain carries TRBV28 and TRBJ2-1, with 11 bases fitting TRBD2. Germline V gives CDR1 MDHEN, CDR2 SYDVKM. V was clipped by 7 bases and J by 14 bases; unmatched bases: 13. The CDR3 has 14 amino acids. The CDR3 region has the DNA TGTGCCAGCACCCAATCAGATAGCGGGGGGGTGGAGTTCTTC. Protein sequence: CASTQSDSGGVEFF.

This clone was counted a few times. This chain uses TRBV9 with TRBJ1-2, with a tentative D call TRBD1 (6 bases). The V gene lost 3 bases and the J gene lost 6 bases, with 15 bases spanning the gap. This CDR3 is 14 amino acids long. Germline CDR1 is SGDLS and CDR2 is YYNGEE. The CDR3 here is CASSGDIYYNGYTF. DNA for the CDR3: TGTGCCAGCAGCGGGGACATCTATTACAATGGCTACACCTTC.

The CDR3 loop is CASSEAWDRGQYEQYF. In DNA form, the CDR3 reads TGTGCCAGCAGTGAAGCTTGGGACAGGGGGCAGTACGAGCAGTACTTC. The genes are TRBV6-1 and TRBJ2-7; TRBD1 matches 12 bases. This CDR3 spans 16 amino acids. Germline trimming cut 0 bases from V and 4 bases from J; bases unmatched to any gene: 4. The germline V gene has CDR1 MNHNS and CDR2 SASEGT.

This clone showed up just once. The chain employs TRBV21-1 and TRBJ2-7; the table gives TRBD1 as D, unverified against the DNA. TRBV21-1 is labeled a pseudogene. The CDR3 loop spans 15 amino acids. As DNA, the CDR3 is TGTGCCAGCAGCAAAGCCCCCAGGGGAACCTACGAGCAGTACTTC. Its translation is CASSKAPRGTYEQYF.

Only one count was recorded for this clone. This rearrangement joins TRBV2 to TRBJ2-7, with D uncertain. From germline, CDR1 is SNHLY and CDR2 FYNNEI. The CDR3 is made up of 11 amino acids. Trimming stripped 6 bases from V and 3 bases from J, with 6 bases between. The CDR3 sequence: CASSLYYEQYF. The CDR3 DNA follows: TGTGCCAGCAGCCTTTACTACGAGCAGTACTTC.

This chain joins TRBV18 and TRBJ2-1; 14 bases agree with TRBD2. V was pared by 6 bases and J by 4 bases, with 8 bases of the junction left unmatched. CDR1 is KGHSH, CDR2 LQKENI, per germline. The CDR3 has 17 residues. Here the CDR3 reads CASSLTSGGAIYNEQFF. CDR3 nucleotides: TGTGCCAGCTCGCTGACTAGCGGGGGGGCGATATACAATGAGCAGTTCTTC.

This chain uses TRBV19 with TRBJ1-2; 9 positions match TRBD1. Unmatched junction bases numbered 14, after V lost 5 bases and J lost 1 base. The germline V gene has CDR1 LNHDA and CDR2 SQIVND (reference sequence). The CDR3 has 18 amino acids. CDR3: CASSQYYQPGQGNYGYTF. CDR3 in DNA: TGTGCCAGTAGTCAATATTACCAACCGGGACAGGGTAACTATGGCTACACCTTC. Full variable domain (missing parts from reference TRBV19 and TRBJ1-2): DGGITQSPKYLFRKEGQNVTLSCEQNLNHDAMYWYRQDPGQGLRLIYYSQIVNDFQKGDIAEGYSVSREKKESFPLTVTSAQKNPTAFYLCASSQYYQPGQGNYGYTFGSGTRLTVV.

The chain uses TRBV24-1 and TRBJ2-1; 7 bases fit TRBD2. This CDR3 has 16 residues. Losses at the gene ends were 2 bases for V and 4 bases for J; bases not matched to a gene: 7. The germline CDR1 and CDR2 sequences are KGHDR and SFDVKD. CDR3 DNA sequence: TGTGCCACCAGTGATTCCCCACGGGGGGATTACAATGAGCAGTTCTTC. Translation gives CATSDSPRGDYNEQFF.

The CDR3 protein is CASSLGNRGRNQPQHF. The DNA of the CDR3 is TGTGCCAGCAGTTTGGGGAACAGGGGCCGCAATCAGCCCCAGCATTTT. The chain combines TRBV27 with TRBJ1-5; TRBD1 matches at 7 bases. The CDR3 loop spans 16 amino acids. From germline, CDR1 is MNHEY and CDR2 SMNVEV (reference sequence). V shed 3 bases, J shed 2 bases, and the junction held 7 bases outside the gene matches.

This chain uses TRBV5-1 with TRBJ1-5; TRBD1 might be the D (5 bases). Trimming took 4 bases from V and 10 from J, leaving 18 bases between them. This CDR3 has 14 amino acids. Germline values: CDR1 SGHRS, CDR2 YFSETQ. DNA of the CDR3: TGCGCCAGCAGCGTTCAGGGCCCGTCGGATCCCCAGCATTTT. Protein: CASSVQGPSDPQHF. The entire variable domain, with the rest obtained from reference TRBV5-1 and TRBJ1-5, is as follows: KAGVTQTPRYLIKTRGQQVTLSCSPISGHRSVSWYQQTPGQGLQFLFEYFSETQRNKGNFPGRFSGRQFSNSRSEMNVSTLELGDSALYLCASSVQGPSDPQHFGDGTRLSIL.